The entry below describes one T cell receptor (beta chain). The CDR3 loop spans 15 amino acids. V lost 4 bases to trimming and J lost 3 bases; unmatched junction nucleotides: 5. The V gene's germline CDR1 is SGHNT and CDR2 YENEEA. This entry comes from a study of shared clonotypes between healthy human individuals. It was at deep level that the assay was run. Profiling relied on immunoSEQ multiplex PCR, and the TCRdb table lists in-frame clones only, not all of them. Of under 600,000 clones listed, around 97% are singletons. The sample comprised naive CD4+ T cells sorted from blood. Subset reported: CD45RA+ positively selected. The TCR sequence derives from a woman younger than 45 in good health. J is TRBJ2-7 and V is TRBV11-3; 11 nucleotides line up with TRBD1. The CDR3 loop is CASSSTGTGGYEQYF. The DNA for the CDR3 is TGTGCCAGCAGCTCCACGGGGACAGGGGGCTACGAGCAGTACTTC.